This passage covers 13 T cell receptor beta chains from one sample sequenced in a study of T cell repertoires in cytomegalovirus infection (dated by TCRdb to about 2019). For sequencing, an Illumina HiSeq 1500 was employed. The public reads were quality trimmed at Q25 with fastp and then assembled into clones with MiXCR by TCRdb, keeping productive beta chains. Merged by CDR3 protein, the rows form single entries marked with the most common genes and DNA. The sample records more than 200,000 distinct CDR3 sequences, 8% to 9.5% of which are singletons. The ten most abundant clones make up less than 15% of the sample. Sequences were obtained from PBMCs. The receptors here all came from a human donor in good health (CMV status not recorded). Some clones in this sample may be carry-over from other donors' samples.

This clonotype was found many times. V and J are TRBV7-2 and TRBJ2-7; 10 positions match TRBD2. This CDR3 has 16 residues. With 5 bases clipped from V and 3 bases from J, the junction kept 10 bases outside the gene matches. CDR1 and CDR2 (germline): SGHTA, FQGNSA. The CDR3 DNA is TGTGCCAGCAGCCCCCGAGGGTCTAGCGGGGGCTACGAGCAGTACTTC. Protein: CASSPRGSSGGYEQYF.

The rearrangement joins TRBV12-3 or TRBV12-4 to TRBJ2-7; D possibly corresponds to TRBD2 (5 bases). The CDR3 is 13 residues long. V dropped 0 bases and J dropped 7 bases, with 10 bases sitting between them. The CDR3 coding sequence is TGTGCCAGCAGTTTAGCTGCCCGGGGTGAGCAGTACTTC. This gives the protein CASSLAARGEQYF.

Only a few counts were recorded for this clonotype. The chain couples TRBV6-2 or TRBV6-3 to TRBJ2-7; no clear D. Germline-derived CDR1 and CDR2 are MNHEY and SVGEGT. Trimming left V 8 bases short and J 0 bases short, with 11 bases between. This CDR3 is built from 13 residues. CDR3: CASQEHYSYEQYF. In DNA, the CDR3 is TGTGCCAGCCAGGAACACTACTCCTACGAGCAGTACTTC.

This clonotype was observed at least ten times. This rearrangement joins TRBV7-2 to TRBJ2-7, with no clear D. The V gene's germline CDR1 is SGHTA and CDR2 FQGNSA. This CDR3 is built from 15 residues. The germline V and J ends were trimmed by 4 bases and 5 bases, with 18 bases remaining between them. The CDR3 DNA follows: TGTGCCAGCAGCTCCGGATCCCCGATACCGCACGAGCAGTACTTC. The encoded protein is CASSSGSPIPHEQYF.

There are many counts of this clonotype. J is TRBJ2-3 and V is TRBV27; tentatively, D is TRBD2 (7 bases). This CDR3 is 18 amino acids long. CDR1 MNHEY and CDR2 SMNVEV come from the germline V gene (reference sequence). Trimming took 6 bases from V and 7 from J, leaving 29 bases between them. Here the CDR3 reads CASSRRGGEGGGRNTQYF. The CDR3 bases are TGTGCCAGCAGCCGGAGGGGGGGCGAAGGCGGGGGCCGGAATACGCAGTATTTT.

The rearrangement uses TRBV6-6 and TRBJ2-3, with D perhaps given as TRBD1 or TRBD2 (6 bases each). The CDR3 consists of 12 residues. Germline values: CDR1 MNHNY, CDR2 SVGAGI (reference sequence). Trimming stripped 9 bases from V and 5 bases from J, with 12 bases between. CDR3 in amino acids: CASRGLRDTQYF. CDR3 nucleotides: TGTGCCAGTCGGGGGCTCAGAGATACGCAGTATTTT.

The sample holds many counts of this clonotype. CDR3 sequence reads: CASSLGVMNGYTF. CDR3 DNA sequence: TGTGCCAGCAGCTTAGGGGTAATGAATGGCTACACCTTC. The chain links TRBV7-9 to TRBJ1-2; D remains ambiguous. Between the trimmed V and J ends, which lost 1 base and 6 bases, there was a span of 9 bases. The CDR3 contains 13 residues. Per the germline V gene, CDR1 is SEHNR and CDR2 is FQNEAQ (reference sequence).

This clonotype was seen at least ten times. The chain joins TRBV11-2 to TRBJ1-2; D gene ambiguous. V gave up 0 bases and J gave up 7 bases, with 12 bases separating them. The germline gives CDR1 SGHAT, CDR2 FQNNGV. The CDR3 consists of 14 residues. In nucleotides, the CDR3 is TGTGCCAGCAGCTTAGATTTGGCCTCGCGTGGCTACACCTTC. Amino acids: CASSLDLASRGYTF.

This clonotype occurred many times. The V call is TRBV7-2, the J call TRBJ1-5; D unclear. V dropped 5 bases and J dropped 3 bases, with 8 bases sitting between them. Germline V gives CDR1 SGHTA, CDR2 FQGNSA. The CDR3 extends over 13 amino acids. CDR3 sequence: CASSPLFNQPQHF. Here the CDR3 DNA reads TGTGCCAGCAGCCCTCTATTCAATCAGCCCCAGCATTTT.

Note on this clonotype: No conserved phenylalanine or tryptophan is present at the end of the CDR3, so a read error is the likely explanation. The chain employs TRBV6-2 or TRBV6-3 and TRBJ1-2; TRBD1 aligns across 10 bases. Per the germline V gene, CDR1 is MNHEY and CDR2 is SVGEGT. The junction had 2 bases not matched to a gene; V was cut back by 2 bases and J by 5 bases. This CDR3 region has 14 residues. The CDR3 nucleotides are TGTGCCAGCAGTTACAAGGGACAGGGGTATGGCTACACCATC. Its protein is CASSYKGQGYGYTI.

The chain is built from TRBV12-5 and TRBJ2-1, with 9 bases identical to TRBD2. The V gene's germline CDR1 is LGHNT and CDR2 FRNRAP. The CDR3 covers 17 residues. V lost 0 bases to trimming and J lost 2 bases; unmatched junction nucleotides: 5. The CDR3 coding sequence is TGTGCTAGTGGTTTGGTACAGGGCGGGGGGGCCTACAATGAGCAGTTCTTC. The encoded protein is CASGLVQGGGAYNEQFF.

This clonotype was found many times. The V and J genes are TRBV10-3 and TRBJ1-1, with 9 bases aligning to TRBD1. V gave up 6 bases and J gave up 1 base; unmatched junction bases: 0. This CDR3 is built from 13 residues. CDR1 and CDR2 from the germline V gene are ENHRY and SYGVKD. CDR3 coding DNA: TGTGCCATCAGGGGACAGGGGAACACTGAAGCTTTCTTT. It encodes CAIRGQGNTEAFF.

This clonotype was observed a few times. The chain is built from TRBV7-6 and TRBJ1-3; TRBD1 is a possible D gene (5 bases). Germline assignment: CDR1 SGHVS and CDR2 FNYEAQ. Trimming removed 2 bases from V and 0 bases from J, with 11 bases in between. The CDR3 runs 16 residues. Here the CDR3 DNA reads TGTGCCAGCAGCTTAAGGGACTCGAGCTCTGGAAACACCATATATTTT. Translating gives CASSLRDSSSGNTIYF.